Below, one T cell receptor beta chain is given with its context. This clone was detected only once. The antigen this receptor binds is unknown. No base quality information exists; no much larger clone differs at one position. In the prospective study, participants were roughly 18 to 100 years old, resided in 24 geographic areas of the United States, and were enrolled through a virtual design. In the prospective study, cohorts were assigned on the basis of participant-reported clinical history obtained from a screening survey and a study questionnaire. For ImmuneRACE Cohort 3, a participant was defined as recovered based on two consecutive negative NP/OP PCR tests, clearance by a healthcare professional, or resolution of symptoms. Each participant in the prospective study had whole blood, serum and a nasopharyngeal or oropharyngeal swab collected by mobile phlebotomists. Over a roughly 2-month period, participants in the prospective study had the option of providing additional blood draws and questionnaires. Blood samples from the prospective study were shipped frozen or at room temperature prior to DNA extraction.

The sample originates from a study of blood T cell repertoires in COVID-19 (TCRdb year 2020). About the investigation overall: Samples from collaborators originated in the United States, Italy and Spain and spanned both the acute and convalescent phases of COVID-19. Where HLA class I and class II types were available, the types were taken from metadata supplied by the sample provider, not from assay-based typing. The samples were drawn from two sources: the first 160 participants of the ongoing ImmuneRACE study, and 1,254 subjects contributed by 6 global collaborators. A freely available public database, intended as a resource for researchers studying the immune response to SARS-CoV-2, is where the repertoires were released. The prospective study material was composed of cDNA or gDNA derived from T cells, B-cell-depleted T cells, or PBMCs. Subjects who had been exposed to COVID-19, were actively infected with it, or had recovered from it provided the deeply sampled blood TCRbeta repertoires that made up the dataset. Nearly every sample came with metadata listing a de-identified subject ID, COVID-19 status, age in years and sex. What the research found in general, with its limitations: The amount of clinical and demographic metadata varied by source and participant and was provided uncurated.

The immunoSEQ Assay, a bias-controlled multiplex PCR, was used to amplify TCRbeta CDR3 regions from genomic DNA. From the authors' description of their analysis: Nucleated cell counts per sample were estimated from amplification of reference gene primers within the assay. To quantify the absolute abundance of each unique TCRbeta CDR3 rearrangement, sequence reads were collapsed and filtered. For each sample, productive Simpson clonality was calculated as the square root of Simpson's diversity index across productive rearrangements. TCRdb stores this immuneACCESS table with in-frame sequences only. Part of the clones is absent; in the studies checked, under half of the shortfall reflects unresolved V genes, and no reason is known for the rest. That table gives V, J and clone size, and the DNA gave D and trimming. In all, the sample holds about 320,000 clones, and approximately 91% of those were seen once. The ten largest clones capture approximately 4.7% of the sample.

The CDR3 covers 15 residues, taking in both the cysteine and the phenylalanine. The CDR3 DNA has 45 bases and is translated from base 1. V trim: 2 bases; J trim: 5 bases; unmatched bases: 5. According to the germline V gene, CDR1 reads SGHTA and CDR2 reads FQGNSA. This sequence was found in a man aged 60 to 69 who had recovered from COVID-19. The sequence links TRBV7-2 to TRBJ2-2, with 7 bases matching TRBD1. Input material: PBMCs or T cells enriched from blood (not recorded which). This receptor has the CDR3 CASSLRGQWTGELFF. The nucleotide sequence is TGTGCCAGCAGCTTAAGGGGGCAATGGACCGGGGAGCTGTTTTTT.